This T cell receptor beta chain derives from a study of blood T cell repertoires in COVID-19. Study as a whole: COVID-19 samples from acute and convalescent phases originated in the United States, Italy and Spain. In each case, the material was cDNA or gDNA derived from T cells, B-cell-depleted T cells, or PBMCs.

CDR1 is MNHEY, CDR2 SMNVEV, per germline (reference sequence). The trim removed 3 bases at V and 3 bases at J, leaving 6 bases unmatched. CDR3 length: 15 amino acids. Original processing methods: The authors estimated nucleated cell counts from reference gene primer amplification. TCRdb keeps only in-frame clones here, not all; method: immunoSEQ multiplex PCR. V and J calls and clone size are those listed in that table; D and trimming were worked out from the DNA. Of approximately 70,000 clones listed, 60% to 75% were seen once; the top ten hold approximately 40%. Specimen: peripheral blood. The clonotype was recovered from a woman aged 70-85 years with acute or convalescent COVID-19. The V and J genes are TRBV27 and TRBJ2-7; TRBD1 agrees at 9 bases. CDR3 residues: CASSFLQGAGYEQYF. DNA of the CDR3: TGTGCCAGCAGTTTTCTACAGGGGGCGGGCTACGAGCAGTACTTC.